This T cell receptor (beta chain) originates from a study of CD8 T cells in Susac syndrome. The study, taken as a whole, reports: The study's TCR sequencing and HLA analysis drew on a certain number of individuals. That number was acknowledged as relatively small.

On this clonotype itself: What it binds is not known.

RNA, at roughly 0.5 to 1 ug, was reverse transcribed with random hexamers. A multiplex approach, immunoSEQ multiplex PCR, amplified TCR beta CDR3 across 54 Vbeta and 13 Jbeta. TCRdb reprocessed the immunoSEQ multiplex PCR reads via MiXCR and lists one record per CDR3 protein. The sample records about 140,000 distinct CDR3 sequences, roughly 95% being singletons. TCR beta from blood CD8+ and CD4+ T cells was sequenced. The CD8+ and CD4+ T cells were negatively isolated, with the TEMRA cells enriched by FACS. Looked up from germline, CDR1 is SNHLY and CDR2 is FYNNEI. V lost 6 bases to trimming and J lost 2 bases, with 11 bases between them. This CDR3 has 15 amino acids.

The TCR was taken from a human donor with multiple sclerosis. V usage is TRBV2 and J usage is TRBJ2-6, with D possibly TRBD2 on 5 matching bases. Sequencing used CD4+ T cells from PBMCs. The CDR3 loop reads CASRGSTAGANVLTF. In DNA form, the CDR3 reads TGTGCCAGCAGAGGGAGCACTGCTGGGGCCAACGTCCTGACTTTC.